The T cell receptor (beta chain) described here comes from a study of PD-1 blockade in classical Hodgkin lymphoma. Study summary: The study gave patients nivolumab 3 mg/kg intravenously every 2 weeks.

The method was immunoSEQ multiplex PCR; TCRdb's version includes in-frame clones alone and lacks a portion of them. In the table there are roughly 40,000 clones, roughly 90% of which are singletons. Germline V lookup: CDR1 SGHRS, CDR2 YFSETQ. The CDR3 is 15 residues long. Unmatched junction bases numbered 7, after V lost 3 bases and J lost 2 bases. Note on this clone: What it binds is unknown.

All the patients suffered relapse after autologous stem cell transplantation, and brentuximab vedotin exposure differed. Whole-study findings and limits: Relapsed/refractory patients reportedly had lower baseline diversity than newly diagnosed patients.

The sample in question was peripheral blood mononuclear cells (PBMCs), obtained at baseline. This receptor was taken from a human donor with classical Hodgkin lymphoma. The chain has TRBV5-1 and TRBJ1-1, with 7 bases aligning to TRBD1. The CDR3 loop reads CASSSATGLNTEAFF. Written as DNA, the CDR3 is TGCGCCAGCAGCTCCGCGACAGGGTTAAACACTGAAGCTTTCTTT.